The present entry profiles one T cell receptor beta chain with its context. CDR1 is SNHLY and CDR2 is FYNNEI in the germline V gene. V trimming: 6 bases; J trimming: 3 bases; junction bases outside the gene matches: 2. The CDR3 runs 13 residues. TCRdb's copy holds only in-frame clones and misses some; the assay was immunoSEQ multiplex PCR. The sample lists tens of thousands of clones, roughly 82% seen once, with approximately 9.8% in the top ten. This sample is drawn from a study of control samples from healthy donors and cancer patients. The sequenced material came from blood. The clonotype originates from a woman in her sixties in good health. V gene TRBV2 combines with J gene TRBJ1-5; 7 nucleotides align to TRBD1. The CDR3 is CASRGQANQPQHF. CDR3 DNA: TGTGCCAGCAGAGGACAGGCCAATCAGCCCCAGCATTTT.